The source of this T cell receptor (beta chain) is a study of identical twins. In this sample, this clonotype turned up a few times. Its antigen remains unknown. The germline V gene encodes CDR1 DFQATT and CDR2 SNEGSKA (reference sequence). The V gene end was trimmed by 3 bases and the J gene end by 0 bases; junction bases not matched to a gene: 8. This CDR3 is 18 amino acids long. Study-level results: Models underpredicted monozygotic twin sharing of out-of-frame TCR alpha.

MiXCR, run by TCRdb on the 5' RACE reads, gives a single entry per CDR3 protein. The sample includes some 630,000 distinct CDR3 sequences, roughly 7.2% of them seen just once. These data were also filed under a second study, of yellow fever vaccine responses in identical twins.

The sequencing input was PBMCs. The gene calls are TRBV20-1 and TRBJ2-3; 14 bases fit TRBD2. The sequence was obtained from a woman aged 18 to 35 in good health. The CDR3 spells CSARTGTSGRRSTDTQYF. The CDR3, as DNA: TGCAGTGCTAGGACTGGGACTAGCGGGAGAAGGAGCACAGATACGCAGTATTTT.